This T cell receptor (beta chain) comes out of a study of HIV-infected patients and healthy controls. The CDR3 sequence is 13 residues long. In germline, CDR1 is SQVTM, CDR2 ANQGSEA. Germline trimming cut 8 bases from V and 9 bases from J; bases unmatched to any gene: 12. There are many counts of this clonotype. MiXCR was run by TCRdb on the 5' RACE reads, yielding one entry per CDR3 protein. The profile covers 60,000 to 75,000 distinct CDR3 sequences, with about 16% appearing a single time and approximately 5.3% taken by the ten largest. This TCR was recovered from a human donor in good health. This chain links TRBV29-1 with TRBJ2-1; 8 bases are shared with TRBD1. The specimen was CD4+ T cells from blood. CDR3 amino acids: CSFRDRPNIEQFF. CDR3 in DNA: TGCAGCTTCCGGGACAGGCCGAACATTGAGCAGTTCTTC.